A selection of T cell receptor beta chains follows, all from one sample in a study of blood T cell repertoires in COVID-19. The protocol was immunoSEQ multiplex PCR, while the TCRdb copy is restricted to in-frame clones and leaves out a portion. Altogether about 26,000 clones are present, around 87% being singletons, with the ten largest covering about 14%. The sample comprised peripheral blood. The origin of the receptors is a human donor in a cohort sampled during active COVID-19. The donor label of this sample is uncertain. Each CDR3 is given with its conserved first and last residue. Fields, in order: CDR3 protein, CDR3 DNA, V gene, clone size, J gene, D gene, CDR3 length. D genes are given only for firm matches. Size is omitted from some rows. Given values are once, few, many or a class for expanded clones.

CDR3: CASSLPRTPNTDTQYF
DNA: TGTGCCAGCAGCTTACCTCGTACCCCTAACACAGATACGCAGTATTTT
V: TRBV11-1
size: .
J: TRBJ2-3
D: .
length: 16

CDR3: CASSIDRLTYGYTF
DNA: TGTGCCAGTAGTATAGATCGTCTAACCTATGGCTACACCTTC
V: TRBV19
size: .
J: TRBJ1-2
D: .
length: 14

CDR3: CASSFTRGEQYF
DNA: TGTGCCAGCAGTTTCACCCGAGGCGAGCAGTACTTC
V: TRBV6-5
size: .
J: TRBJ2-7
D: .
length: 12

CDR3: CASKGLAGANLYNEQFF
DNA: TGTGCCTCTAAAGGGCTAGCGGGTGCCAATCTTTACAATGAGCAGTTCTTC
V: TRBV30
size: once
J: TRBJ2-1
D: TRBD2
length: 17

CDR3: CASSPPGSYEQYF
DNA: TGTGCCAGCAGTCCCCCCGGCTCCTACGAGCAGTACTTC
V: TRBV28
size: .
J: TRBJ2-7
D: .
length: 13

CDR3: CASSREVSGAYNEQFF
DNA: TGCGCCAGCAGCCGGGAAGTTAGCGGGGCCTACAATGAGCAGTTCTTC
V: TRBV5-1
size: .
J: TRBJ2-1
D: TRBD2
length: 16

CDR3: CASSQDRFQPQHF
DNA: TGTGCCAGCAGCCAAGACAGGTTTCAGCCCCAGCATTTT
V: TRBV3-1/TRBV3-2
size: .
J: TRBJ1-5
D: .
length: 13

CDR3: CSVKGQDSRDTEAFF
DNA: TGCAGCGTTAAGGGACAGGACTCAAGGGACACTGAAGCTTTCTTT
V: TRBV29-1
size: .
J: TRBJ1-1
D: TRBD1
length: 15

CDR3: CASSAGTYEQYF
DNA: TGTGCCAGCAGCGCGGGGACCTACGAGCAGTACTTC
V: TRBV5-4
size: .
J: TRBJ2-7
D: .
length: 12

CDR3: CASSQAGLFNEKLFF
DNA: TGTGCCAGCAGCCAAGCGGGACTGTTTAATGAAAAACTGTTTTTT
V: TRBV14
size: .
J: TRBJ1-4
D: .
length: 15

CDR3: CASSQADRGGYTF
DNA: TGTGCCAGCAGCCAAGCTGACAGGGGTGGCTACACCTTC
V: TRBV14
size: .
J: TRBJ1-2
D: TRBD1
length: 13

CDR3: CASTARSFTEAFF
DNA: TGTGCCAGCACCGCGAGGAGTTTCACTGAAGCTTTCTTT
V: TRBV6-5
size: .
J: TRBJ1-1
D: .
length: 13

CDR3: CASISRGSEAGYTF
DNA: TGTGCCAGCATCTCTAGAGGGTCGGAGGCTGGCTACACCTTC
V: TRBV6-5
size: .
J: TRBJ1-2
D: .
length: 14

CDR3: CASSPAIRQDNEQFF
DNA: TGTGCCAGCAGTCCGGCTATTCGTCAGGACAATGAGCAGTTCTTC
V: TRBV9
size: once
J: TRBJ2-1
D: .
length: 15

CDR3: CASSLSGNYGYTF
DNA: TGTGCCAGCAGCCTGTCAGGGAACTATGGCTACACCTTC
V: TRBV5-4
size: few
J: TRBJ1-2
D: .
length: 13

CDR3: CASSAGLAGINEQFF
DNA: TGTGCCAGCAGTGCCGGGCTAGCGGGGATAAATGAGCAGTTCTTC
V: TRBV2
size: .
J: TRBJ2-1
D: TRBD2
length: 15

CDR3: CASSLPGQGDPYEQYF
DNA: TGTGCCAGCAGCTTACCGGGACAGGGCGACCCCTACGAGCAGTACTTC
V: TRBV4-2
size: .
J: TRBJ2-7
D: TRBD1
length: 16

CDR3: CASSLVSQGADEQYF
DNA: TGTGCCAGCAGCTTAGTATCGCAGGGTGCCGACGAGCAGTACTTC
V: TRBV7-8
size: .
J: TRBJ2-7
D: .
length: 15

CDR3: CASSDRGMNTEAFF
DNA: TGTGCCAGCAGTGATCGGGGGATGAACACTGAAGCTTTCTTT
V: TRBV6-1
size: once
J: TRBJ1-1
D: .
length: 14

CDR3: CAINTLTGGEQYF
DNA: TGTGCCATCAATACCCTGACAGGGGGCGAGCAGTACTTC
V: TRBV10-3
size: .
J: TRBJ2-7
D: TRBD1
length: 13

CDR3: CAIRGRTDTQYF
DNA: TGTGCCATCAGGGGCCGCACAGATACGCAGTATTTT
V: TRBV10-3
size: .
J: TRBJ2-3
D: .
length: 12

CDR3: CASSLGGFVDQPQHF
DNA: TGTGCCAGCAGCTTGGGCGGGTTTGTCGATCAGCCCCAGCATTTT
V: TRBV5-6
size: .
J: TRBJ1-5
D: .
length: 15

CDR3: CASSPSGASGGARETQYF
DNA: TGCGCCAGCAGCCCATCCGGGGCTAGCGGGGGGGCTAGGGAGACCCAGTACTTC
V: TRBV4-3
size: .
J: TRBJ2-5
D: TRBD2
length: 18

CDR3: CASSRRGNTGELFF
DNA: TGTGCCAGCAGCCGTAGAGGGAACACCGGGGAGCTGTTTTTT
V: TRBV11-2
size: .
J: TRBJ2-2
D: .
length: 14

CDR3: CASSLGYRNEKLFF
DNA: TGTGCCAGCAGCCTGGGATACAGAAATGAAAAACTGTTTTTT
V: TRBV5-6
size: few
J: TRBJ1-4
D: .
length: 14

CDR3: CASGFLSGTQYF
DNA: TGTGCTAGTGGTTTTCTTAGCGGGACCCAGTACTTC
V: TRBV12-5
size: .
J: TRBJ2-5
D: .
length: 12

CDR3: CASRPTSPMAKNIQYF
DNA: TGTGCCAGCAGGCCGACTAGTCCAATGGCCAAAAACATTCAGTACTTC
V: TRBV2
size: .
J: TRBJ2-4
D: .
length: 16

CDR3: CASSQGSALNTEAFF
DNA: TGTGCCAGCAGCCAAGGTAGTGCCTTGAACACTGAAGCTTTCTTT
V: TRBV3-1/TRBV3-2
size: .
J: TRBJ1-1
D: .
length: 15

CDR3: CASSKEGQINSPLHF
DNA: TGTGCCAGCAGCAAAGAAGGACAGATTAATTCACCCCTCCACTTT
V: TRBV21-1
size: .
J: TRBJ1-6
D: .
length: 15

CDR3: CASRETSARTDTQYF
DNA: TGTGCCAGCAGGGAAACTAGCGCCCGCACAGATACGCAGTATTTT
V: TRBV6-4
size: .
J: TRBJ2-3
D: TRBD2
length: 15

CDR3: CASSRERASGSTSTDTQYF
DNA: TGTGCCAGCAGCCGGGAAAGGGCTAGCGGGAGTACTAGCACAGATACGCAGTATTTT
V: TRBV4-2
size: once
J: TRBJ2-3
D: TRBD2
length: 19

CDR3: CASSFDRGSLAKNIQYF
DNA: TGCGCCAGCAGCTTCGACAGGGGTTCTTTAGCCAAAAACATTCAGTACTTC
V: TRBV5-1
size: .
J: TRBJ2-4
D: TRBD1
length: 17

CDR3: CASRSDIKNTEAFF
DNA: TGTGCCAGCAGATCGGACATCAAGAACACTGAAGCTTTCTTT
V: TRBV6-6
size: .
J: TRBJ1-1
D: .
length: 14

CDR3: CASSGGSNTEAFF
DNA: TGTGCCAGCTCAGGGGGCTCGAACACTGAAGCTTTCTTT
V: TRBV18
size: .
J: TRBJ1-1
D: .
length: 13

CDR3: CASSEGTGGRNEQFF
DNA: TGTGCCAGCAGTGAGGGGACAGGGGGCAGGAATGAGCAGTTCTTC
V: TRBV2
size: .
J: TRBJ2-1
D: TRBD1
length: 15

CDR3: CASLGGDSSSYEQYF
DNA: TGTGCCAGCTTAGGCGGGGACTCTAGCTCCTACGAGCAGTACTTC
V: TRBV28
size: .
J: TRBJ2-7
D: .
length: 15

CDR3: CASIRSGGNEQFF
DNA: TGTGCCAGCATTCGTAGCGGGGGCAATGAGCAGTTCTTC
V: TRBV27
size: .
J: TRBJ2-1
D: TRBD2
length: 13

CDR3: CASSPRWGGHQETQYF
DNA: TGCGCCAGCAGCCCCCGTTGGGGGGGGCACCAAGAGACCCAGTACTTC
V: TRBV5-1
size: .
J: TRBJ2-5
D: .
length: 16

CDR3: CASSNAWELSGSGELFF
DNA: TGTGCCAGTAGTAATGCTTGGGAGCTTAGCGGGTCCGGGGAGCTGTTTTTT
V: TRBV19
size: .
J: TRBJ2-2
D: TRBD2
length: 17

CDR3: CASSLEETKYSYNEQFF
DNA: TGCGCCAGCAGCTTGGAGGAGACCAAATACTCCTACAATGAGCAGTTCTTC
V: TRBV5-1
size: .
J: TRBJ2-1
D: .
length: 17

CDR3: CASSQGGLGTSGGNEQFF
DNA: TGTGCCAGCAGCCAAGGTGGCTTAGGGACTAGCGGGGGGAATGAGCAGTTCTTC
V: TRBV3-1/TRBV3-2
size: few
J: TRBJ2-1
D: TRBD2
length: 18

CDR3: CASSLRASGGVNTGELFF
DNA: TGTGCCAGCAGCTTAAGGGCTAGCGGGGGGGTTAACACCGGGGAGCTGTTTTTT
V: TRBV7-2
size: .
J: TRBJ2-2
D: TRBD2
length: 18

CDR3: CASSSNRGNEQFF
DNA: TGTGCCAGCTCTTCTAACAGGGGCAATGAGCAGTTCTTC
V: TRBV18
size: .
J: TRBJ2-1
D: TRBD1
length: 13

CDR3: CAITTTGTNTGELFF
DNA: TGTGCCATCACGACAACAGGCACGAACACCGGGGAGCTGTTTTTT
V: TRBV10-3
size: .
J: TRBJ2-2
D: .
length: 15

CDR3: CAIGQGNQPQHF
DNA: TGTGCAATCGGACAGGGAAATCAGCCCCAGCATTTT
V: TRBV12-3/TRBV12-4
size: once
J: TRBJ1-5
D: TRBD1
length: 12

CDR3: CASSARGGKTDTQYF
DNA: TGTGCCAGCAGCGCCCGGGGAGGAAAGACAGATACGCAGTATTTT
V: TRBV9
size: once
J: TRBJ2-3
D: .
length: 15

CDR3: CASSPYGGSYEQYF
DNA: TGTGCCAGCAGTCCCTACGGTGGGAGCTACGAGCAGTACTTC
V: TRBV28
size: .
J: TRBJ2-7
D: .
length: 14

CDR3: CASSAYEGQPQHF
DNA: TGTGCCAGCAGTGCGTATGAGGGTCAGCCCCAGCATTTT
V: TRBV12-3/TRBV12-4
size: .
J: TRBJ1-5
D: .
length: 13

CDR3: CASSRRQGATDTQYF
DNA: TGTGCCAGCAGCCGACGACAGGGGGCTACAGATACGCAGTATTTT
V: TRBV3-1/TRBV3-2
size: .
J: TRBJ2-3
D: TRBD1
length: 15

CDR3: CASSHRRGGLEQYF
DNA: TGTGCCAGCAGCCATCGACGGGGGGGCCTCGAGCAGTACTTC
V: TRBV3-1/TRBV3-2
size: .
J: TRBJ2-7
D: TRBD2
length: 14

CDR3: CASSQPGSNSGNTIYF
DNA: TGTGCCAGCAGTCAGCCGGGGTCAAACTCTGGAAACACCATATATTTT
V: TRBV7-9
size: .
J: TRBJ1-3
D: .
length: 16

CDR3: CAWSLERNTEAFF
DNA: TGTGCCTGGAGCCTAGAAAGGAACACTGAAGCTTTCTTT
V: TRBV30
size: .
J: TRBJ1-1
D: .
length: 13

CDR3: CSVERPGVTEAFF
DNA: TGCAGCGTTGAGCGCCCAGGGGTCACTGAAGCTTTCTTT
V: TRBV29-1
size: .
J: TRBJ1-1
D: .
length: 13

CDR3: CASSKAARVNTEAFF
DNA: TGTGCCAGCAGCAAAGCGGCGAGGGTTAACACTGAAGCTTTCTTT
V: TRBV21-1
size: .
J: TRBJ1-1
D: .
length: 15

CDR3: CATSRDAGGNQPQHF
DNA: TGTGCCACCAGCCGGGACGCGGGGGGAAATCAGCCCCAGCATTTT
V: TRBV15
size: .
J: TRBJ1-5
D: .
length: 15

CDR3: CASRTLSSANEKLFF
DNA: TGTGCCAGCAGAACCCTCTCTTCGGCTAATGAAAAACTGTTTTTT
V: TRBV6-6
size: .
J: TRBJ1-4
D: .
length: 15

CDR3: CASSLRTGGGYGYTF
DNA: TGTGCCAGTAGTCTCCGGACAGGGGGCGGCTATGGCTACACCTTC
V: TRBV19
size: .
J: TRBJ1-2
D: TRBD1
length: 15

CDR3: CASSLRVGGTDTQYF
DNA: TGTGCTAGCAGCTTACGGGTGGGAGGCACAGATACGCAGTATTTT
V: TRBV7-7
size: .
J: TRBJ2-3
D: .
length: 15

CDR3: CASSWTGDQPQHF
DNA: TGTGCCAGCAGCTGGACAGGGGATCAGCCCCAGCATTTT
V: TRBV2
size: .
J: TRBJ1-5
D: TRBD1
length: 13

CDR3: CASSRLANVSGYTF
DNA: TGTGCCAGCAGCCGCCTAGCCAATGTAAGTGGCTACACCTTC
V: TRBV6-4
size: .
J: TRBJ1-2
D: .
length: 14